A selection of T cell receptor beta chains follows, all from one sample in a study of post-analysis software for immune sequencing data. TCRdb processed the PCR reads anew with MiXCR; each CDR3 protein has one entry. The sample has approximately 770,000 distinct CDR3 sequences, more than 45% seen once. The sample was blood. The receptors here all came from a girl aged 10 to 17 with multiple sclerosis. CDR3s include the opening cysteine and the closing phenylalanine or tryptophan. Fields, in order: J gene, CDR3 length, D gene, clone size, V gene, CDR3 DNA, CDR3 protein. D genes are given only for firm matches. The size field is filled for only some rows; it gives once, few, many or a size class.

j_call: TRBJ1-2; cdr3_length: 14; d_call: -; clone_size: few; v_call: TRBV24-1; cdr3_nt: TGTGCCACCAGTGACCCAGGTCCTAACTATGGCTACACCTTC; cdr3_aa: CATSDPGPNYGYTF
j_call: TRBJ1-2; cdr3_length: 14; d_call: TRBD1; clone_size: -; v_call: TRBV15; cdr3_nt: TGTGCCACCAGCAGAGACAGGGGGCCCCATGGCTACACCTTC; cdr3_aa: CATSRDRGPHGYTF
j_call: TRBJ2-3; cdr3_length: 20; d_call: TRBD2; clone_size: few; v_call: TRBV29-1; cdr3_nt: TGCAGCGTTGAAAGACGAGGGGGCCTTAGCGGGAGCTCGTTCAAAGATACGCAGTATTTT; cdr3_aa: CSVERRGGLSGSSFKDTQYF
j_call: TRBJ2-7; cdr3_length: 11; d_call: TRBD2; clone_size: -; v_call: TRBV24-1; cdr3_nt: TGTGCCAAGCGGGAACCCTACGAGCAGTACTTC; cdr3_aa: CAKREPYEQYF
j_call: TRBJ2-7; cdr3_length: 14; d_call: -; clone_size: -; v_call: TRBV6-5; cdr3_nt: TGTGCCAGCAGTTACTCCGACCGGTCCTACGAGCAGTACTTC; cdr3_aa: CASSYSDRSYEQYF
j_call: TRBJ2-5; cdr3_length: 16; d_call: -; clone_size: few; v_call: TRBV15; cdr3_nt: TGTGCCACCAGCAATTCCGACCCAAGAGGCAGGGAGACCCAGTACTTC; cdr3_aa: CATSNSDPRGRETQYF
j_call: TRBJ1-4; cdr3_length: 19; d_call: -; clone_size: -; v_call: TRBV7-6; cdr3_nt: TGTGCCAGCAGCCTTAGAATCCCTCATGAGGCAGGGGCTAGTGAAAAACTGTTTTTT; cdr3_aa: CASSLRIPHEAGASEKLFF
j_call: TRBJ2-1; cdr3_length: 13; d_call: -; clone_size: -; v_call: TRBV29-1; cdr3_nt: TGCAGCGCCCACAGCTTAAACTACAATGAGCAGTTCTTC; cdr3_aa: CSAHSLNYNEQFF
j_call: TRBJ2-3; cdr3_length: 16; d_call: TRBD2; clone_size: -; v_call: TRBV7-2; cdr3_nt: TGTGCCAGCAGCTTAGCAGCGGGAGTCCCCACAGATACGCAGTATTTT; cdr3_aa: CASSLAAGVPTDTQYF
j_call: TRBJ2-7; cdr3_length: 14; d_call: -; clone_size: few; v_call: TRBV12-3/TRBV12-4; cdr3_nt: TGTGCCAGCAGTTTAGGAGGACTACCGTACGAGCAGTACTTC; cdr3_aa: CASSLGGLPYEQYF
j_call: TRBJ2-7; cdr3_length: 14; d_call: -; clone_size: -; v_call: TRBV6-6; cdr3_nt: TGTGCCAGCAGCCCTGAGTATGGTCCCTACGAGCAGTACTTC; cdr3_aa: CASSPEYGPYEQYF
j_call: TRBJ2-5; cdr3_length: 13; d_call: -; clone_size: few; v_call: TRBV4-3; cdr3_nt: TGCGCCAGCAGCCCTGACGCAGGAGAGACCCAGTACTTC; cdr3_aa: CASSPDAGETQYF
j_call: TRBJ2-1; cdr3_length: 15; d_call: -; clone_size: -; v_call: TRBV5-1; cdr3_nt: TGCGCCAGCAGCTATTTCGCGGGGACCTACAATGAGCAGTTCTTC; cdr3_aa: CASSYFAGTYNEQFF
j_call: TRBJ2-3; cdr3_length: 12; d_call: -; clone_size: many; v_call: TRBV2; cdr3_nt: TGTGCCAGCAGTTTGGCCTTAGATACGCAGTATTTT; cdr3_aa: CASSLALDTQYF
j_call: TRBJ2-3; cdr3_length: 14; d_call: TRBD2; clone_size: -; v_call: TRBV20-1; cdr3_nt: TGCAGTGCTATCCTAGCGGGGAACACAGATACGCAGTATTTT; cdr3_aa: CSAILAGNTDTQYF
j_call: TRBJ2-5; cdr3_length: 18; d_call: TRBD2; clone_size: once; v_call: TRBV20-1; cdr3_nt: TGCAGTGCTAGCAAGTTCAGCGGGAGGGCCGCAGGCAAAGAGACCCAGTACTTC; cdr3_aa: CSASKFSGRAAGKETQYF
j_call: TRBJ1-5; cdr3_length: 14; d_call: -; clone_size: few; v_call: TRBV12-3/TRBV12-4; cdr3_nt: TGTGCCAGCAGTTTATGTGACCACAATCAGCCCCAGCATTTT; cdr3_aa: CASSLCDHNQPQHF
j_call: TRBJ2-3; cdr3_length: 15; d_call: -; clone_size: few; v_call: TRBV7-6; cdr3_nt: TGTGCCAGCAGCTTGGGGCTCCTAGACACAGATACGCAGTATTTT; cdr3_aa: CASSLGLLDTDTQYF
j_call: TRBJ2-3; cdr3_length: 16; d_call: TRBD1; clone_size: -; v_call: TRBV12-3/TRBV12-4; cdr3_nt: TGTGCCAGCAGTCCGAGACAGGGGTCAAGCACAGATGCGCAGTATTTT; cdr3_aa: CASSPRQGSSTDAQYF
j_call: TRBJ2-7; cdr3_length: 14; d_call: -; clone_size: -; v_call: TRBV12-3/TRBV12-4; cdr3_nt: TGTGCCAGCAGTTTAACGACTAGGAGGTACGAGCAGTACTTC; cdr3_aa: CASSLTTRRYEQYF
j_call: TRBJ2-1; cdr3_length: 16; d_call: TRBD2; clone_size: few; v_call: TRBV7-8; cdr3_nt: TGTGCCAGCACCGACCCACTAGCGGGCCTTGACAATGAGCAGTTCTTC; cdr3_aa: CASTDPLAGLDNEQFF
j_call: TRBJ2-1; cdr3_length: 15; d_call: TRBD2; clone_size: -; v_call: TRBV10-3; cdr3_nt: TGTGCCATCAAAACCGGGACTAGCGGGAGCGGTGAGCAGTTCTTC; cdr3_aa: CAIKTGTSGSGEQFF
j_call: TRBJ2-7; cdr3_length: 13; d_call: -; clone_size: -; v_call: TRBV20-1; cdr3_nt: TGCAGTGGGCAGCCGGGACTGGCCTACGAGCAGTACTTC; cdr3_aa: CSGQPGLAYEQYF
j_call: TRBJ2-4; cdr3_length: 16; d_call: TRBD1; clone_size: few; v_call: TRBV7-2; cdr3_nt: TGTGCCAGCAGCGCCTTACAGGGGGCCAGCGCGTATGAGCAGTACTTC; cdr3_aa: CASSALQGASAYEQYF
j_call: TRBJ2-6; cdr3_length: 15; d_call: -; clone_size: many; v_call: TRBV9; cdr3_nt: TGTGCCAGCAGCGTTCTCTCTGGTGGGGCCAACGTCCTGACTTTC; cdr3_aa: CASSVLSGGANVLTF
j_call: TRBJ1-2; cdr3_length: 11; d_call: -; clone_size: -; v_call: TRBV10-3; cdr3_nt: TGTGCCTTCCAATCCGGGGCAGGGTACACCTTC; cdr3_aa: CAFQSGAGYTF
j_call: TRBJ1-6; cdr3_length: 15; d_call: -; clone_size: once; v_call: TRBV18; cdr3_nt: TGTGCCAGCTCGCCGACCGGGACGGAGAATTCACCCCTCCACTTT; cdr3_aa: CASSPTGTENSPLHF
j_call: TRBJ2-1; cdr3_length: 16; d_call: -; clone_size: -; v_call: TRBV7-9; cdr3_nt: TGTGCCAGCAGCCCCCCCCGGGATAGCTCCTACAATGAGCAGTTCTTC; cdr3_aa: CASSPPRDSSYNEQFF
j_call: TRBJ2-7; cdr3_length: 16; d_call: TRBD1; clone_size: -; v_call: TRBV15; cdr3_nt: TGTGCCACCAGCAGAGAGGACAGGGCCCCAGTCTACGAGCAGTACTTC; cdr3_aa: CATSREDRAPVYEQYF
j_call: TRBJ2-7; cdr3_length: 17; d_call: TRBD1; clone_size: -; v_call: TRBV6-1; cdr3_nt: TGTGCCAGCAGTGCCCTAACTCGGACAGGGGGTTACTACGAGCAGTACTTC; cdr3_aa: CASSALTRTGGYYEQYF
j_call: TRBJ2-1; cdr3_length: 21; d_call: -; clone_size: -; v_call: TRBV20-1; cdr3_nt: TGCAGTGCTAGGAGATTCTTGACAGGTTCGTCTCCCAATAGGGCCTACAATGAGCAGTTCTTC; cdr3_aa: CSARRFLTGSSPNRAYNEQFF
j_call: TRBJ2-1; cdr3_length: 13; d_call: -; clone_size: -; v_call: TRBV7-9; cdr3_nt: TGTGCCAGCTACGGCGAAGGGGGAAATGAGCAGTTCTTC; cdr3_aa: CASYGEGGNEQFF
j_call: TRBJ1-2; cdr3_length: 13; d_call: -; clone_size: few; v_call: TRBV5-1; cdr3_nt: TGCGCCAGCAGCTTAGAATCGGCCTATGGCTACACCTTC; cdr3_aa: CASSLESAYGYTF
j_call: TRBJ1-4; cdr3_length: 17; d_call: -; clone_size: few; v_call: TRBV29-1; cdr3_nt: TGCAGCGTTGAGGTCGGCGGCGGAAACGCAACTAATGAAAAACTGTTTTTT; cdr3_aa: CSVEVGGGNATNEKLFF
j_call: TRBJ2-7; cdr3_length: 15; d_call: TRBD2; clone_size: many; v_call: TRBV5-1; cdr3_nt: TGCGCCAGCAGCTTGGTAGCGGGAGGCTCCTACGAGCAGTACTTC; cdr3_aa: CASSLVAGGSYEQYF
j_call: TRBJ2-3; cdr3_length: 14; d_call: -; clone_size: few; v_call: TRBV12-3/TRBV12-4; cdr3_nt: TGTGCCAGCAGTTTCAGGATGTCAACAGATACGCAGTATTTT; cdr3_aa: CASSFRMSTDTQYF
j_call: TRBJ2-1; cdr3_length: 14; d_call: TRBD2; clone_size: -; v_call: TRBV14; cdr3_nt: TGTGCCAGCAGCCCGACTAGCCCCTACAATGAGCAGTTCTTC; cdr3_aa: CASSPTSPYNEQFF
j_call: TRBJ2-3; cdr3_length: 14; d_call: -; clone_size: once; v_call: TRBV6-5; cdr3_nt: TGTGCCAGCAGTCGGAGCCCCTTCACAGATACGCAGTATTTT; cdr3_aa: CASSRSPFTDTQYF
j_call: TRBJ1-1; cdr3_length: 13; d_call: -; clone_size: few; v_call: TRBV12-3/TRBV12-4; cdr3_nt: TGTGCCAGCAGTTTGAAAACGAACACTGAAGCTTTCTTT; cdr3_aa: CASSLKTNTEAFF
j_call: TRBJ2-1; cdr3_length: 14; d_call: TRBD1; clone_size: -; v_call: TRBV29-1; cdr3_nt: TGCAGCGTGTCGACAGGGGATTCCTACAATGAGCAGTTCTTC; cdr3_aa: CSVSTGDSYNEQFF
j_call: TRBJ2-1; cdr3_length: 15; d_call: -; clone_size: -; v_call: TRBV6-5; cdr3_nt: TGTGCCAGCAGTTCTCCTGGGGGGCTTTACAATGAGCAGTTCTTC; cdr3_aa: CASSSPGGLYNEQFF
j_call: TRBJ2-1; cdr3_length: 15; d_call: -; clone_size: -; v_call: TRBV27; cdr3_nt: TGTGCCAGCAGTTTAGGACATTTACGGGACAATGAGCAGTTCTTC; cdr3_aa: CASSLGHLRDNEQFF
j_call: TRBJ2-3; cdr3_length: 17; d_call: -; clone_size: -; v_call: TRBV4-2; cdr3_nt: TGTGCCAGCAGCCCCTTCGGGGCAGGGGGGCCCTCGGATACGCAGTATTTT; cdr3_aa: CASSPFGAGGPSDTQYF
j_call: TRBJ1-2; cdr3_length: 12; d_call: TRBD1; clone_size: many; v_call: TRBV7-9; cdr3_nt: TGTGCCAGCAGTCCGACAGGGTATGGCTACACCTTC; cdr3_aa: CASSPTGYGYTF
j_call: TRBJ2-1; cdr3_length: 16; d_call: TRBD2; clone_size: -; v_call: TRBV30; cdr3_nt: TGTGCCTGGAGCCCCGGACTAGCGGAACCTTACAATGAGCAGTTCTTC; cdr3_aa: CAWSPGLAEPYNEQFF
j_call: TRBJ1-2; cdr3_length: 16; d_call: TRBD1; clone_size: -; v_call: TRBV13; cdr3_nt: TGTGCCAGCAGCTTACCCGCAGGGGGACCCCTGGGTGGCTACACCTTC; cdr3_aa: CASSLPAGGPLGGYTF
j_call: TRBJ1-2; cdr3_length: 14; d_call: TRBD1; clone_size: few; v_call: TRBV12-3/TRBV12-4; cdr3_nt: TGTGCCAGCATCCGGACAGGGGGTAGCAATGGCTACACCTTC; cdr3_aa: CASIRTGGSNGYTF
j_call: TRBJ2-5; cdr3_length: 14; d_call: -; clone_size: -; v_call: TRBV6-1; cdr3_nt: TGTGCCAGCTGGGGGACCCACATTACCTACGTGCAGTACTTC; cdr3_aa: CASWGTHITYVQYF
j_call: TRBJ2-3; cdr3_length: 15; d_call: -; clone_size: -; v_call: TRBV12-3/TRBV12-4; cdr3_nt: TGTGCCAGCTTTGGGCACGGCGGAGTGTCAGATACGCAGTATTTT; cdr3_aa: CASFGHGGVSDTQYF
j_call: TRBJ2-2; cdr3_length: 16; d_call: -; clone_size: once; v_call: TRBV14; cdr3_nt: TGTGCCAGCAGCCAATACCAGAAAGGGAGCACCGGGGAGCTGTTTTTT; cdr3_aa: CASSQYQKGSTGELFF
j_call: TRBJ2-5; cdr3_length: 14; d_call: -; clone_size: few; v_call: TRBV6-1; cdr3_nt: TGTGCCAGCAGTACCGGGACCGCACGGGAGACCCAGTACTTC; cdr3_aa: CASSTGTARETQYF
j_call: TRBJ2-1; cdr3_length: 19; d_call: TRBD2; clone_size: -; v_call: TRBV6-5; cdr3_nt: TGTGCCAGCAGTTACTCCACCCTAGCGGGACGGGGCTCCTACAATGAGCAGTTCTTC; cdr3_aa: CASSYSTLAGRGSYNEQFF
j_call: TRBJ2-5; cdr3_length: 16; d_call: TRBD2; clone_size: -; v_call: TRBV7-4; cdr3_nt: TGTGCCAGCAGCTTAGGGACTAGCGGGAGGGCGGCTGAGCAGTACTTC; cdr3_aa: CASSLGTSGRAAEQYF
j_call: TRBJ2-7; cdr3_length: 14; d_call: -; clone_size: -; v_call: TRBV29-1; cdr3_nt: TGCAGCGTCCTAGGGGACTGGGGCTCCTACGAGCAGTACTTC; cdr3_aa: CSVLGDWGSYEQYF
j_call: TRBJ2-1; cdr3_length: 11; d_call: -; clone_size: few; v_call: TRBV5-1; cdr3_nt: TGCGCCAGCAGCATAGGTCTTGAGCAGTTCTTC; cdr3_aa: CASSIGLEQFF